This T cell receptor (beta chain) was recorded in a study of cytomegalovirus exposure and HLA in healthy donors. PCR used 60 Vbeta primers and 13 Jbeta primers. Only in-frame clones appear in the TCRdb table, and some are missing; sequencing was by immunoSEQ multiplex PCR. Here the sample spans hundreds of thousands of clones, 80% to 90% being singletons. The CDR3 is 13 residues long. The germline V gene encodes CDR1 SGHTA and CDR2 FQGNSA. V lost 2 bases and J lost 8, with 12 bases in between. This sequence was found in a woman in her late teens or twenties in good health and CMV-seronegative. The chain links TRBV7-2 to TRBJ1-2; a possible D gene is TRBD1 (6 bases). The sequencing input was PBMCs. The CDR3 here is CASSLPQGRGYTF. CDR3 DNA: TGTGCCAGCAGCTTACCTCAGGGGCGGGGCTACACCTTC.